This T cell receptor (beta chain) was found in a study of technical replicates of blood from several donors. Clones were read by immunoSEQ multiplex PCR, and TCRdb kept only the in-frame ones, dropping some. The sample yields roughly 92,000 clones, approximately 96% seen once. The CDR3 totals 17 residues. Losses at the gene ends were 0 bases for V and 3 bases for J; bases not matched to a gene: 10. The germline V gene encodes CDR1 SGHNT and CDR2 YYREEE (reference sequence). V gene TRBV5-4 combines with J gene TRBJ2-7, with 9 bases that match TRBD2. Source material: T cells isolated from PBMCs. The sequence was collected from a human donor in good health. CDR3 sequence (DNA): TGTGCCAGCAGCTTGGGGGTTAGCGGGAGTCCTGTCTACGAGCAGTACTTC. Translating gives CASSLGVSGSPVYEQYF.